This T cell receptor (beta chain) appears in the sequencing data of a study of beta chain features in type 1 diabetes. Concerning this clone itself: The antigen is not known.

Germline V gene lookup returns CDR1 SGHTA and CDR2 FQGNSA. This CDR3 region has 13 residues. The junction had 7 bases not matched to a gene; V was cut back by 11 bases and J by 4 bases. About 120 mL of blood, on average, came from one heparinised draw per donor. Naive, central memory, regulatory and stem cell-like memory cells within the CD4+ compartment were sorted using CD45RO/CCR7/CD25/CD127/CD95/CD27. Findings of the study overall: TCRB CDR3s were moderately but significantly shorter in Type 1 diabetes patients in all four CD4+ subsets. The question left open here concerned HLA type influencing TCRB rearrangement. In patients and controls equally, PCR might favor templates that are shorter.

Sequencing targeted expressed TCRB transcripts, as all isolated RNA had been reverse transcribed. The assay was immunoSEQ multiplex PCR, and TCRdb's table has in-frame clones only and misses some. The sample carries under 400,000 clones, roughly 12% recorded once. The chain uses TRBV7-2 and TRBJ1-2; TRBD1 matches at 10 bases. Sample: naive CD4+ T cells from blood. This clonotype was obtained from a woman aged 18-29 years with type 1 diabetes. CDR3 nucleotide sequence: TGTGCCCTAGAGGGGACAGGGGTCTATGGCTACACCTTC. It yields the protein CALEGTGVYGYTF.